Below are 28 T cell receptor beta chains sequenced from a single sample in a study of cytomegalovirus exposure and HLA in healthy donors. The PCR employed 60 Vbeta primers together with 13 Jbeta primers. TCRdb's table, derived via immunoSEQ multiplex PCR, lists solely in-frame clones and lacks some. The data hold 180,000 or so clones, with roughly 79% observed a single time. Material for sequencing was PBMCs. These receptors all stem from a man aged 50 to 59 in good health and CMV-seropositive.

The DNA of the CDR3 is TGCGCCAGCAGGGCTGACAAAATCACTGAAGCTTTCTTT. This codes for CASRADKITEAFF. The chain has TRBV5-1 and TRBJ1-1, with no clear D. Germline V gives CDR1 SGHRS, CDR2 YFSETQ. V shed 5 bases and J shed 4 bases, with 12 bases lying between them. CDR3 length equals 13 residues.

The chain recombines TRBV18 with TRBJ1-1; 7 bases map to TRBD1. J was trimmed by 12 bases and V by 4 bases; bases with no gene match: 5. Germline CDR1 reads KGHSH; CDR2 reads LQKENI. The CDR3 covers 11 residues. The CDR3 nucleotides are TGTGCCAGCTCACTTGGACAGGTACCTTTCTTT. Translated: CASSLGQVPFF.

The chain employs TRBV5-5 and TRBJ2-5, with 7 positions matching TRBD1. CDR1 is SGHKS and CDR2 is YYEKEE in the germline V gene (reference sequence). V was clipped by 0 bases and J by 5 bases; unmatched bases: 4. This CDR3 has 14 amino acids. The CDR3 region is CASSLDNRGETQYF. Here the CDR3 DNA reads TGTGCCAGCAGCTTGGACAACAGGGGCGAGACCCAGTACTTC.

CDR3 loop: CASSPTQGAETQYF. The CDR3 DNA is TGTGCCAGCAGCCCCACCCAGGGGGCGGAGACCCAGTACTTC. The chain uses TRBV5-5 and TRBJ2-5; 8 positions agree with TRBD1. This CDR3 comprises 14 residues. The J segment lost 5 bases and the V segment lost 4 bases, leaving 7 bases of the junction unmatched. Germline V gives CDR1 SGHKS, CDR2 YYEKEE (reference sequence).

The J gene is TRBJ2-3, the V gene TRBV18; D call uncertain. Between the trimmed V and J ends, which lost 3 bases and 4 bases, there was a span of 8 bases. This CDR3 has 13 amino acids. Looked up from germline, CDR1 is KGHSH and CDR2 is LQKENI. The DNA for the CDR3 is TGTGCCAGCTCACCTCCCAACTCAGATACGCAGTATTTT. This gives the protein CASSPPNSDTQYF.

J is TRBJ2-4 and V is TRBV6-4; D perhaps matches TRBD2 (5 bases). V gave up 3 bases and J gave up 10 bases, with 13 bases separating them. The germline V gene encodes CDR1 MRHNA and CDR2 SNTAGT. The CDR3 sequence is 13 residues long. CDR3 nucleotides: TGTGCCAGCAGTGAATGGGGTTCGGGAATTCAGTACTTC. Translation gives CASSEWGSGIQYF.

The V and J genes are TRBV4-2 and TRBJ2-1, with 8 positions matching TRBD1. J gave up 5 bases and V 8 bases, and 11 bases lay outside the gene matches. The CDR3 is made up of 15 amino acids. Germline V gene lookup returns CDR1 LGHNA and CDR2 YNFKEQ. The CDR3 sequence is CASSMGQGADNEQFF. The CDR3 DNA is TGTGCCAGCTCCATGGGGCAGGGGGCGGACAATGAGCAGTTCTTC.

The chain is built from TRBV27 and TRBJ1-6; tentatively, D is TRBD1 (5 bases). This CDR3 comprises 15 residues. Germline-derived CDR1 and CDR2 are MNHEY and SMNVEV (reference sequence). The V gene lost 6 bases and the J gene lost 7 bases, with 16 bases spanning the gap. CDR3 nucleotide sequence: TGTGCCAGCAGCCCGATGGTTGGGGGGAATTCACCCCTCCACTTT. Protein sequence: CASSPMVGGNSPLHF.

This chain uses TRBV19 with TRBJ2-5; possibly TRBD1 for D (5 bases). This CDR3 region has 15 residues. Trimming cost V 2 bases and J 4 bases, with 14 bases left between them. Per the germline V gene, CDR1 is LNHDA and CDR2 is SQIVND (reference sequence). The CDR3: CASSIKGLGGETQYF. CDR3 DNA sequence: TGTGCCAGTAGTATAAAGGGGCTGGGCGGAGAGACCCAGTACTTC.

The chain combines TRBV6-1 with TRBJ2-3, with TRBD1 identical over 7 bases. The CDR3 is 15 amino acids. Losses at the gene ends were 6 bases for V and 6 bases for J; bases not matched to a gene: 12. In germline, CDR1 is MNHNS, CDR2 SASEGT. The DNA of the CDR3 is TGTGCCAGCAGACGCCGGACAGGAGAAAAGGATACGCAGTATTTT. As protein: CASRRRTGEKDTQYF.

The rearrangement joins TRBV18 to TRBJ1-5; 7 bases agree with TRBD1. V shed 4 bases, J shed 5 bases, and the junction held 5 bases outside the gene matches. Looked up from germline, CDR1 is KGHSH and CDR2 is LQKENI. The CDR3 spans 14 residues. CDR3 sequence reads: CASSLGQEYQPQHF. The CDR3 DNA reads TGTGCCAGCTCACTTGGACAGGAGTATCAGCCCCAGCATTTT.

The DNA of the CDR3 is TGTGCCAGCAGCTTCACCCCGAGAGAGTTGGCAGATACGCAGTATTTT. Its protein is CASSFTPRELADTQYF. The J gene is TRBJ2-3, the V gene TRBV7-9; D call uncertain. This CDR3 spans 16 amino acids. Germline lookup yields CDR1 SEHNR and CDR2 FQNEAQ (reference sequence). The V end was cut by 3 bases, the J end by 4 bases, with 17 bases between.

This clone has just a few counts. The V call is TRBV29-1, the J call TRBJ1-2; TRBD1 matches at 9 bases. After removal of 6 bases from V and 4 bases from J, the junction contained 9 bases not matched to a gene. Looked up from germline, CDR1 is SQVTM and CDR2 is ANQGSEA. The length of the CDR3 is 14 residues. The CDR3 DNA reads as TGCAGCGTCAAAACGGGACAGGGATCCTATGGCTACACCTTC. Its translation is CSVKTGQGSYGYTF.

This rearrangement joins TRBV27 to TRBJ1-2; a possible D gene is TRBD1 (5 bases). V lost 6 bases and J lost 7, with 21 bases in between. This CDR3 spans 15 amino acids. The germline CDR1 and CDR2 sequences are MNHEY and SMNVEV (reference sequence). Here the CDR3 reads CASSSSNRIQLGYTF. The CDR3 DNA is TGTGCCAGCAGCTCATCGAACAGGATCCAGCTTGGCTACACCTTC.

This rearrangement joins TRBV2 to TRBJ1-5; 7 positions agree with TRBD1. CDR1 is SNHLY, CDR2 FYNNEI, per germline. V shed 2 bases and J 6 bases; nucleotides not matched to a gene: 4. The CDR3 is made up of 14 amino acids. The CDR3 sequence is CASSENSGGQPQHF. CDR3 nucleotide sequence: TGTGCCAGCAGTGAAAATTCAGGGGGTCAGCCCCAGCATTTT.

To note about this clone: In the same sample, other DNA sequences code for this CDR3. This sequence joins TRBV7-2 and TRBJ1-1; TRBD1 agrees at 7 bases. The CDR3 extends over 14 amino acids. CDR1 is SGHTA and CDR2 is FQGNSA in the germline V gene. The V segment lost 3 bases and the J segment 2 bases; nucleotides outside the gene matches: 3. CDR3 bases: TGTGCCAGCAGCTTCGGGACAGCTAACACTGAAGCTTTCTTT. Amino acid sequence: CASSFGTANTEAFF.

The chain uses TRBV28 and TRBJ1-6, with D tentatively TRBD1 (5 bases). Germline CDR1 and CDR2: MDHEN and SYDVKM. Trimming removed 5 bases at V and 7 bases at J, with 18 bases between. The CDR3 contains 16 residues. This CDR3 reads CASSADRRGRNSPLHF. The CDR3 DNA reads TGTGCCAGCAGTGCCGACAGAAGAGGGAGGAATTCACCCCTCCACTTT.

This sequence joins TRBV5-5 and TRBJ1-2; D is unclear. The CDR3 is made up of 12 amino acids. Looked up from germline, CDR1 is SGHKS and CDR2 is YYEKEE (reference sequence). Between the trimmed V and J ends, which lost 0 bases and 12 bases, there was a span of 12 bases. CDR3 loop: CASSLGRGINTF. The CDR3 DNA follows: TGTGCCAGCAGCTTGGGCCGGGGTATAAACACCTTC.

This clone appeared once. The J gene is TRBJ1-5, the V gene TRBV10-3, with a possible D match to TRBD1 (5 bases). V lost 4 bases and J lost 3, with 16 bases in between. The CDR3 is 16 residues long. The germline CDR1 and CDR2 sequences are ENHRY and SYGVKD. Here the CDR3 DNA reads TGTGCCATCAGTGGGGGGGGGACTCTTTACAATCAGCCCCAGCATTTT. Amino acids: CAISGGGTLYNQPQHF.

In its sample, this clone was seen once. The rearrangement joins TRBV15 to TRBJ2-1; 10 bases are shared with TRBD2. CDR1 LNHNV and CDR2 YYDKDF come from the germline V gene (reference sequence). CDR3 length: 16 residues. With V trimmed by 2 bases and J by 1 base, 2 bases remained unmatched. CDR3 amino acids: CATSRSLAGSYNEQFF. The DNA for the CDR3 is TGTGCCACCAGCAGATCACTAGCGGGGTCCTACAATGAGCAGTTCTTC.

This chain uses TRBV5-1 with TRBJ2-1; 9 positions agree with TRBD2. The CDR3 consists of 17 residues. Trimming took 5 bases from V and 5 from J; bases not matched to a gene: 14. Germline CDR1 is SGHRS and CDR2 is YFSETQ. The DNA for the CDR3 is TGCGCCAGCAGACGCGGGGGGGACTCCTCGATAAACAATGAGCAGTTCTTC. Protein product: CASRRGGDSSINNEQFF.

The chain joins TRBV6-5 to TRBJ1-1; maybe TRBD1 (6 bases). Trimming pared 7 bases from V and 1 base from J, leaving 16 bases between. Germline CDR1 reads MNHEY; CDR2 reads SVGAGI. CDR3 length: 15 amino acids. The chain's CDR3 is CASTPGGHRNTEAFF. CDR3 in DNA: TGTGCCAGCACCCCTGGGGGACACCGGAACACTGAAGCTTTCTTT.

This clone was counted a single time. The chain combines TRBV10-3 with TRBJ1-5; no firm D call. Germline loops: CDR1 ENHRY, CDR2 SYGVKD. There are 16 residues in the CDR3. Trimming took 4 bases from V and 6 from J, leaving 19 bases between them. The CDR3 DNA sequence: TGTGCCATCAGTGGAGGTCTTGACGGTCCCGGTCAGCCCCAGCATTTT. Its translation is CAISGGLDGPGQPQHF.

V and J are TRBV12-5 and TRBJ2-3, with 9 nucleotides matching TRBD1. This CDR3 is built from 15 residues. V trimming: 5 bases; J trimming: 5 bases; junction bases outside the gene matches: 8. Germline values: CDR1 LGHNT, CDR2 FRNRAP. The CDR3 here is CASGPGTGTGDTQYF. In DNA form, the CDR3 reads TGTGCTAGTGGTCCGGGGACAGGGACAGGAGATACGCAGTATTTT.

V usage is TRBV5-6 and J usage is TRBJ2-7; TRBD2 aligns across 13 bases. This CDR3 has 14 residues. With V trimmed by 0 bases and J by 6 bases, 0 bases remained unmatched. CDR1 is SGHDT, CDR2 YYEEEE, per germline. The CDR3 DNA reads as TGTGCCAGCAGCTTGGGGACTAGCGGGGGCGAGCAGTACTTC. Amino acid sequence: CASSLGTSGGEQYF.

The CDR3 DNA reads as TGTGCCAGCACCTTGACAGGGTCGGCCTCCTACGAGCAGTACGTC. The encoded protein is CASTLTGSASYEQYV. The chain is built from TRBV2 and TRBJ2-7, with TRBD1 matching over 7 bases. With V trimmed by 7 bases and J by 0 bases, 9 bases remained unmatched. This CDR3 spans 15 amino acids. Germline CDR1 is SNHLY and CDR2 is FYNNEI.

The chain has TRBV7-9 and TRBJ1-2; tentative D call: TRBD1 (6 bases). This CDR3 is 14 amino acids long. Germline V lookup: CDR1 SEHNR, CDR2 FQNEAQ (reference sequence). Trimming removed 6 bases at V and 0 bases at J, with 11 bases between. For the CDR3, the DNA is TGTGCCAGCAGGCCCAGGGGACCTAACTATGGCTACACCTTC. It is translated as CASRPRGPNYGYTF. Full variable domain (missing parts from reference TRBV7-9 and TRBJ1-2): DTGVSQNPRHKITKRGQNVTFRCDPISEHNRLYWYRQTLGQGPEFLTYFQNEAQLEKSRLLSDRFSAERPKGSFSTLEIQRTEQGDSAMYLCASRPRGPNYGYTFGSGTRLTVV.

The rearrangement uses TRBV10-3 and TRBJ2-4; TRBD1 aligns across 9 bases. Losses at the gene ends were 5 bases for V and 6 bases for J; bases not matched to a gene: 5. The CDR3 sequence is 14 residues long. CDR1 ENHRY and CDR2 SYGVKD come from the germline V gene. CDR3 amino acids: CAISPGQGVNIQYF. The CDR3 DNA sequence: TGTGCCATCAGTCCGGGACAGGGAGTAAACATTCAGTACTTC.